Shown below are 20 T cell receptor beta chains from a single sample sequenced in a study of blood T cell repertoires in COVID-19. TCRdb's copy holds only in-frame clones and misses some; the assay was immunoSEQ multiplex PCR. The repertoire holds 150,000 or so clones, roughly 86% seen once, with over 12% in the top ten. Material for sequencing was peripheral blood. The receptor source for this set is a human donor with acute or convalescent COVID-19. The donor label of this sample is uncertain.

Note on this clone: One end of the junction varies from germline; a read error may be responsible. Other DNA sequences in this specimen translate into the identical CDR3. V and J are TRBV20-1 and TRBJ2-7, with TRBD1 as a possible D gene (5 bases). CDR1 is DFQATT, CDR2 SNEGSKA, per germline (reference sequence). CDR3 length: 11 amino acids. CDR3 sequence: CSARDQGRASF. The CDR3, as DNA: TGCAGTGCTAGAGATCAGGGCCGGGCTTCCTTC.

This CDR3 reads CAISRPGQGVSDTIYF. The DNA for the CDR3 is TGTGCCATCAGCCGCCCGGGACAGGGGGTATCGGACACCATATATTTT. The chain uses TRBV10-3 and TRBJ1-3, with TRBD1 matching over 11 bases. The J segment lost 8 bases and the V segment lost 6 bases, leaving 12 bases of the junction unmatched. This CDR3 comprises 16 residues. Germline V gene data show CDR1 as ENHRY and CDR2 as SYGVKD.

CDR3 in DNA: TGTGCCAGCAGTTACTCTGGCCCTGGCAACAATCAGCCCCAGCATTTT. The encoded protein is CASSYSGPGNNQPQHF. This chain joins TRBV6-2 or TRBV6-3 and TRBJ1-5; D ambiguous. Trimming took off 0 bases at V and 3 bases at J, with 12 bases between the two ends. Germline loops: CDR1 MNHEY, CDR2 SVGEGT. The CDR3 is made up of 16 amino acids.

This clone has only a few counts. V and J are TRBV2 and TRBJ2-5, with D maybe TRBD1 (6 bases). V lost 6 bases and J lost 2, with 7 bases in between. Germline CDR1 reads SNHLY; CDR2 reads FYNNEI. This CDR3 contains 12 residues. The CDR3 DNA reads TGTGCCAGCAGCGGACAGCAAGAGACCCAGTACTTC. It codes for CASSGQQETQYF.

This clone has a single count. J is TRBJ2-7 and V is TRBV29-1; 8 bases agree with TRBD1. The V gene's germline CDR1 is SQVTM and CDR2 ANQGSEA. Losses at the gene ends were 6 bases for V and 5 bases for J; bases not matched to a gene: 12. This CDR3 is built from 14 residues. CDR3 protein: CSVGQGGNTNEQYF. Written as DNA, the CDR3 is TGCAGCGTAGGACAGGGCGGTAATACCAACGAGCAGTACTTC.

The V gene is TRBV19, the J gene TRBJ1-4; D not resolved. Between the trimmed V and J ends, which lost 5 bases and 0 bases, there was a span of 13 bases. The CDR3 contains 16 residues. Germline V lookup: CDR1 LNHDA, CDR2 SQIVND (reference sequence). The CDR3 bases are TGTGCCAGTAGTTGGAGGGATGGTTCAACTAATGAAAAACTGTTTTTT. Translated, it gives CASSWRDGSTNEKLFF.

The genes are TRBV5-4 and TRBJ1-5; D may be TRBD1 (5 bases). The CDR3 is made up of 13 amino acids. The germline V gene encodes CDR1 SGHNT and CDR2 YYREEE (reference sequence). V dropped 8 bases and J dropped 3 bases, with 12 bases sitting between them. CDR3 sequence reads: CASASGANQPQHF. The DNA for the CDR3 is TGTGCCAGTGCCAGCGGGGCCAATCAGCCCCAGCATTTT.

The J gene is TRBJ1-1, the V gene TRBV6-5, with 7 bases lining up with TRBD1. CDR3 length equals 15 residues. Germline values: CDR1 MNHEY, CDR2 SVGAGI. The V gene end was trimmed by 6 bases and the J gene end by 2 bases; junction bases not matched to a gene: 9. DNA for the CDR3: TGTGCCAGCAGATTCAGAGGGGGCGTAAACACTGAAGCTTTCTTT. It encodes CASRFRGGVNTEAFF.

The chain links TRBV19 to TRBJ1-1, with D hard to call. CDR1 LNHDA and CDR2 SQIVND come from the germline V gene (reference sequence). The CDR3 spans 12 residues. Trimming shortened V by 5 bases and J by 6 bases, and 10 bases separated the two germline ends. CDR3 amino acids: CASSPGRPEAFF. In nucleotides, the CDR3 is TGTGCCAGTAGTCCCGGGAGACCTGAAGCTTTCTTT.

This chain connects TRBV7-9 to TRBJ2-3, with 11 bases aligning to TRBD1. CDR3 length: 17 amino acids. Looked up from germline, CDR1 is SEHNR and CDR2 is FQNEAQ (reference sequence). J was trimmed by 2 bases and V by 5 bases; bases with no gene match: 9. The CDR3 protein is CASSSTRDRGFTDTQYF. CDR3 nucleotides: TGTGCCAGCAGCAGTACCCGGGACAGGGGGTTCACAGATACGCAGTATTTT. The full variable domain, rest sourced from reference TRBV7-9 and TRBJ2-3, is DTGVSQNPRHKITKRGQNVTFRCDPISEHNRLYWYRQTLGQGPEFLTYFQNEAQLEKSRLLSDRFSAERPKGSFSTLEIQRTEQGDSAMYLCASSSTRDRGFTDTQYFGPGTRLTVL.

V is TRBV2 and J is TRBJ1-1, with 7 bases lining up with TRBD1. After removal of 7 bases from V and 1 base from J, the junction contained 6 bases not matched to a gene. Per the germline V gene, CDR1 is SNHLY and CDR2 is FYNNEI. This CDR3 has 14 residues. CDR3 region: CASTGQGGNTEAFF. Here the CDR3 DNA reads TGTGCCAGCACCGGGCAGGGGGGGAACACTGAAGCTTTCTTT.

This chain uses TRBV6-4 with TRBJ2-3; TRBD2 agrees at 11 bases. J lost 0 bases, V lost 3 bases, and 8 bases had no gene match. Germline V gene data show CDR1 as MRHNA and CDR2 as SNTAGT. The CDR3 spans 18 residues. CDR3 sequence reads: CASSETSGALRSTDTQYF. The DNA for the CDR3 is TGTGCCAGCAGTGAGACTAGCGGGGCCCTGAGGAGCACAGATACGCAGTATTTT.

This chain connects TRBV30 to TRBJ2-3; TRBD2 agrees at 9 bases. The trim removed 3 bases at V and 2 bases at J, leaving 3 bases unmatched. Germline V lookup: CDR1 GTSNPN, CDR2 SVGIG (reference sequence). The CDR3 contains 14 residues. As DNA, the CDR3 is TGTGCCTGGAGCCTAGCGGGGACCACAGATACGCAGTATTTT. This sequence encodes CAWSLAGTTDTQYF.

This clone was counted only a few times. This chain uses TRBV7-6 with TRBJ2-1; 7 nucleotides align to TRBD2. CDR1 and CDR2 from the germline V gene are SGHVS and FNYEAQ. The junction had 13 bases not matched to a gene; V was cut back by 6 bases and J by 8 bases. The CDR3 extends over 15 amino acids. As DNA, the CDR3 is TGTGCCAGCAGTTATACGACTAGCCCAAGGGATGAGCAGTTCTTC. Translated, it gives CASSYTTSPRDEQFF.

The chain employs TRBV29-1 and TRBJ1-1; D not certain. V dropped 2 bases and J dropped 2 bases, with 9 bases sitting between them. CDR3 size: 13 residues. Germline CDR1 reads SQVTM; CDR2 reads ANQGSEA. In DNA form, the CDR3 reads TGCAGCGTTGAACGAGGGATTAACACTGAAGCTTTCTTT. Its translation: CSVERGINTEAFF.

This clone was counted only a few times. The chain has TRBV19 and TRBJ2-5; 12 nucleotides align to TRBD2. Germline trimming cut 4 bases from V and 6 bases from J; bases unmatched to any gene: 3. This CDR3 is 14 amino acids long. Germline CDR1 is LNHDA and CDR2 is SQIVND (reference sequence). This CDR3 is CASSRTSGAQTQYF. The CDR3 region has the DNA TGTGCCAGTAGTAGGACTAGCGGGGCACAGACCCAGTACTTC.

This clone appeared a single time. The CDR3 loop is CATSGGQKETQYF. The CDR3 DNA reads TGTGCCACCAGCGGCGGTCAAAAAGAGACCCAGTACTTC. The chain employs TRBV15 and TRBJ2-5; D is ambiguous. The CDR3 loop spans 13 amino acids. The V and J ends lost 5 bases and 3 bases respectively, with 10 bases between them. Germline V CDR1 and CDR2: LNHNV, YYDKDF (reference sequence).

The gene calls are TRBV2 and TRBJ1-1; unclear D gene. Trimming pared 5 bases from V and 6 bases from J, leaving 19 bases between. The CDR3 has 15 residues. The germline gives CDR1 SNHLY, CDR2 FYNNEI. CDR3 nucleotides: TGTGCCAGCAGTAGCGAAAGTTCTAGGATAGCTGAAGCTTTCTTT. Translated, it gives CASSSESSRIAEAFF.

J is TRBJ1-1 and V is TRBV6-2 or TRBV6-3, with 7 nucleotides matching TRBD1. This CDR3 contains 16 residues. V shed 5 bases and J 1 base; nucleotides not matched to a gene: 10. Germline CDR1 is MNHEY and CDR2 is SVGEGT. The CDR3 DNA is TGTGCCAGCAGTCCCCTATCTACAGGGGCGAACACTGAAGCTTTCTTT. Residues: CASSPLSTGANTEAFF.

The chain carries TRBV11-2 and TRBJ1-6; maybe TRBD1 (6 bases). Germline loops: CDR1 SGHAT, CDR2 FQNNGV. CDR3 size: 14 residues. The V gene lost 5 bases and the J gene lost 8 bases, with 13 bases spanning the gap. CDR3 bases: TGTGCCAGCAGCATACAGGGAAAGCATTCACCCCTCCACTTT. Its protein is CASSIQGKHSPLHF.